This entry concerns a single T cell receptor (beta chain). As yet, its antigen is unknown. The source of the sample is a study of T cells expressing NK-cell markers. Across the study: The authors derived TCR beta repertoires from sorted CD3+CD56+NKG2C+, CD3+CD56+NKG2C- and CD3+CD56-NKG2C+ T cells. There were seven HCMV-seropositive donors and one seronegative donor among the eight sequenced.

Study-wide findings and caveats: More than five of the donors carried dominant NKG2C+ clonotypes that took up roughly 1.0-7.0% of their CD8+ T cells. Certain NKG2C+ T cell clones were expanded, and their HCMV specificity remained unclear.

CDR3 length equals 14 residues. The germline V gene encodes CDR1 LGHDT and CDR2 YNNKEL (reference sequence). Using the 5' RACE reads, TCRdb records one entry per CDR3 protein without DNA. The data show 400,000 or so distinct CDR3 sequences, and the top ten clones hold around a tenth. The chain recombines TRBV3-1 with TRBJ2-4; TCRdb's assignment of TRBD2 cannot be checked, as there is no DNA. Specimen: blood T cells: a sorted CD56 or NKG2C T cell subset, CD4+ or CD8+ T cells, or bulk PBMC T cells (not recorded which). The source of this sequence is a woman between 50 and 59 years old in good health. The CDR3 here is CASSPGGWGDIQYF.